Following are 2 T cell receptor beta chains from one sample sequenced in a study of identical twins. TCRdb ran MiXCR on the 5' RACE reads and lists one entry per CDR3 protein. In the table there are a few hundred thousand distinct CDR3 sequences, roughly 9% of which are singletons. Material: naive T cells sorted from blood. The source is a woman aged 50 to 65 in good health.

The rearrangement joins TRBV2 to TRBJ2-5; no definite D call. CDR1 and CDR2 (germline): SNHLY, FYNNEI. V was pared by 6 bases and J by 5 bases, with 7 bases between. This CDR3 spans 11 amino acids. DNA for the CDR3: TGTGCCAGCAGGCCTAGGGAGACCCAGTACTTC. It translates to CASRPRETQYF.

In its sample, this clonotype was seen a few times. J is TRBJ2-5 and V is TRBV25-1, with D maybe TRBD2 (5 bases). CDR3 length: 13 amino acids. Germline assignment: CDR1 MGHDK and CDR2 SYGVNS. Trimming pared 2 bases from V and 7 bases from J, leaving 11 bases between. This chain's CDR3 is CASSEDGGVTQYF. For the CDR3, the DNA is TGTGCCAGCAGTGAAGACGGAGGAGTGACCCAGTACTTC. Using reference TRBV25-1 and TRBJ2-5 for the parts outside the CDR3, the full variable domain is EADIYQTPRYLVIGTGKKITLECSQTMGHDKMYWYQQDPGMELHLIHYSYGVNSTEKGDLSSESTVSRIRTEHFPLTLESARPSHTSQYLCASSEDGGVTQYFGPGTRLLVL.